This T cell receptor (beta chain) stems from a study of HIV-infected patients and healthy controls (dated by TCRdb to 2013 to 2016). Here V drops 4 bases and J drops 7 bases, and the junction holds 9 bases not matched to any gene. From cysteine to phenylalanine, the CDR3 is 14 amino acids long. Only the CDR3 DNA is retained, 42 bases long and in frame from the first base. In the germline V gene, CDR1 corresponds to SGDLS and CDR2 to YYNGEE. Library prep was done by 5' RACE. The data were produced on an Illumina MiSeq. The raw public data were reprocessed by TCRdb itself: fastp quality trimming at Q25, MiXCR clonotype calling, in-frame beta chains only. Rows merge per CDR3 protein into single entries with the most common DNA and genes. Here the sample has more than 15,000 distinct CDR3 sequences; about 19% occur a single time. In total, the top ten clones hold 33% of the sample. This clonotype was recorded at least ten times. The antigen this receptor binds is unknown. The sample holds no much larger clone one base away, and base qualities are not on file.

This TCR came from a human donor in good health. Rearrangement joined TRBV9 to TRBJ2-7; 9 bases in between match TRBD1. Material for sequencing was CD8+ T cells from blood. The CDR3 protein sequence reads: CASSFQDRGEEQYF. The DNA is as follows: TGTGCCAGCAGCTTCCAAGACAGGGGGGAAGAGCAGTACTTC.